Below, 12 T cell receptor beta chains from the same sample are listed, as sequenced in a study of blood T cell repertoires in COVID-19. The data were produced by immunoSEQ multiplex PCR, yet TCRdb's version contains in-frame clones alone and is incomplete. The table shows over 150,000 clones, with roughly 80% occurring only once. The sequencing sample was made of peripheral blood. The receptor set was obtained from a man between 65 and 85 years old with acute or convalescent COVID-19.

This chain uses TRBV28 with TRBJ1-6; tentatively, D is TRBD1 (5 bases). The CDR3 has 11 residues. CDR1 and CDR2 from the germline V gene are MDHEN and SYDVKM. The ends were cut back, 8 bases at V and 16 bases at J, with 15 bases in the middle. The CDR3 region has the DNA TGTGCCAGCGGAGGGGACTTGAGTCTCCACTTT. Its protein product is CASGGDLSLHF.

This clone has just a few counts. Written as DNA, the CDR3 is TGTGCCAGCAGTTCGGGACTATCCTACGAGCAGTACTTC. It encodes CASSSGLSYEQYF. The rearrangement links TRBV7-9 to TRBJ2-7, with TRBD2 matching 7 bases. V lost 6 bases, J lost 1 base, and 3 bases stayed unmatched. CDR3 length: 13 amino acids. CDR1 is SEHNR and CDR2 is FQNEAQ in the germline V gene (reference sequence).

The CDR3 loop reads CASSIGGNTEAFF. The CDR3 region has the DNA TGCGCCAGCAGCATCGGGGGTAACACTGAAGCTTTCTTT. V usage is TRBV5-1 and J usage is TRBJ1-1; possibly TRBD1 for D (5 bases). CDR1 is SGHRS, CDR2 YFSETQ, per germline. This CDR3 has 13 residues. V dropped 4 bases and J dropped 2 bases, with 9 bases sitting between them.

The rearrangement links TRBV12-3 or TRBV12-4 to TRBJ2-7, with unresolved D. This CDR3 has 12 amino acids. The germline V and J ends were trimmed by 2 bases and 3 bases, with 5 bases remaining between them. The CDR3 here is CASSLFVYEQYF. DNA of the CDR3: TGTGCCAGCAGTTTATTCGTCTACGAGCAGTACTTC.

Here the CDR3 DNA reads TGTGCCAGCAGCTTCGGAGGGTTGGGTGGGAATGAGCAGTTCTTC. This encodes CASSFGGLGGNEQFF. The chain couples TRBV11-3 to TRBJ2-1, with D possibly TRBD2 on 6 matching bases. This CDR3 has 15 amino acids. Trimming stripped 3 bases from V and 7 bases from J, with 16 bases between. Germline V CDR1 and CDR2: SGHNT, YENEEA.

The gene calls are TRBV5-4 and TRBJ2-7, with D possibly matching TRBD1 (6 bases). The V gene lost 1 base and the J gene lost 8 bases, with 22 bases spanning the gap. Germline values: CDR1 SGHNT, CDR2 YYREEE (reference sequence). The CDR3 runs to 16 residues. In DNA, the CDR3 is TGTGCCAGCAGCTTGTTGGTGGTGGGACACCCGTCACAGCAGTACTTC. Translating it yields CASSLLVVGHPSQQYF.

The chain carries TRBV1 and TRBJ1-2; the table's D call of TRBD1 was not tested on the DNA. TRBV1 is designated a pseudogene. This CDR3 has 14 residues. In DNA form, the CDR3 reads TGCACCAGCAGCCAAGATCTACAGTTCTATGGCTACACCTTC. It is translated as CTSSQDLQFYGYTF.

The chain uses TRBV4-3 and TRBJ2-2; 12 bases fit TRBD2. J gave up 3 bases and V 1 base, and 6 bases lay outside the gene matches. The germline CDR1 and CDR2 sequences are LGHNA and YSLEER. This CDR3 spans 18 amino acids. The DNA for the CDR3 is TGCGCCAGCAGCCAAGCCCTAGCGGGAGGGTGGGACACCGGGGAGCTGTTTTTT. Amino acid sequence: CASSQALAGGWDTGELFF.

This chain links TRBV6-2 or TRBV6-3 with TRBJ2-2, with D tentatively TRBD2 (6 bases). Germline V gene sequence: CDR1 MNHEY, CDR2 SVGEGT. Trimming stripped 6 bases from V and 2 bases from J, with 22 bases between. The CDR3 runs 18 residues. The CDR3 coding sequence is TGTGCCAGCAGCCCCCACAACAGCGGGCCCGCCAACACCGGGGAGCTGTTTTTT. Translating it yields CASSPHNSGPANTGELFF.

This clone turned up a few times. The chain combines TRBV6-5 with TRBJ1-1; D not resolved. This CDR3 has 13 residues. V shed 6 bases and J shed 1 base, with 9 bases lying between them. The V gene's germline CDR1 is MNHEY and CDR2 SVGAGI. This CDR3 is CASSNGRNTEAFF. In DNA, the CDR3 is TGTGCCAGCAGCAACGGGAGGAACACTGAAGCTTTCTTT.

This clone was seen a handful of times. V is TRBV19 and J is TRBJ1-4, with D perhaps matching TRBD1 (6 bases). The CDR3 is 14 residues long. Germline V gene lookup returns CDR1 LNHDA and CDR2 SQIVND (reference sequence). Deletions cut 3 bases from V and 4 bases from J, with 9 bases between. The CDR3 nucleotides are TGTGCCAGTAGTATTGGGACATATAATGAAAAACTGTTTTTT. Translated: CASSIGTYNEKLFF.

This chain connects TRBV12-3 or TRBV12-4 to TRBJ1-2, with D tentatively TRBD1 (5 bases). CDR3 size: 13 residues. V was cut by 6 bases and J by 4 bases, with 12 bases left in between. Written as DNA, the CDR3 is TGTGCCAGCAGCGCTGGGACTACCTATGGCTACACCTTC. Translated, it gives CASSAGTTYGYTF.